These 13 T cell receptor beta chains share one sample of origin, sequenced in a study of blood T cell repertoires in COVID-19. TCRdb's copy holds only in-frame clones and misses some; the assay was immunoSEQ multiplex PCR. The table lists around 94,000 clones, around nine tenths of them singletons, with less than 2% in the top ten. Material for sequencing was peripheral blood. These receptors originate from a woman in her forties or fifties with COVID-19, enrolled during active disease.

The chain carries TRBV5-6 and TRBJ1-1; maybe TRBD1 (6 bases). This CDR3 has 13 amino acids. The germline V and J ends were trimmed by 2 bases and 1 base, with 6 bases remaining between them. The germline CDR1 and CDR2 sequences are SGHDT and YYEEEE. CDR3 nucleotides: TGTGCCAGCAGCTTAGGGGGGAACACTGAAGCTTTCTTT. Protein product: CASSLGGNTEAFF.

The genes are TRBV12-3 or TRBV12-4 and TRBJ1-1; 8 bases map to TRBD1. The CDR3 is 12 amino acids. Unmatched junction bases numbered 8, after V lost 7 bases and J lost 10 bases. The DNA for the CDR3 is TGTGCCAGCACCCCTGACAGGGGAGCAGCTTTCTTT. Amino acids: CASTPDRGAAFF.

This sequence joins TRBV2 and TRBJ2-1; 9 bases map to TRBD2. The CDR3 extends over 13 amino acids. Unmatched junction bases numbered 7, after V lost 3 bases and J lost 13 bases. Germline CDR1 and CDR2: SNHLY and FYNNEI. The chain's CDR3 is CASSDKTSGLQFF. The CDR3 region has the DNA TGTGCCAGCAGTGACAAGACTAGCGGCCTCCAGTTCTTC.

This clone has a handful of counts. The genes are TRBV11-2 and TRBJ1-5, with 7 bases matching TRBD1. The CDR3 has 13 amino acids. Germline CDR1 is SGHAT and CDR2 is FQNNGV. V gave up 5 bases and J gave up 6 bases; unmatched junction bases: 4. CDR3 region: CASSLGQSQPQHF. The CDR3, as DNA: TGTGCCAGCAGCCTGGGACAGTCTCAGCCCCAGCATTTT.

V usage is TRBV6-5 and J usage is TRBJ1-1; no clear D gene. V lost 8 bases, J lost 6 bases, and 13 bases lay in between. In germline, CDR1 is MNHEY, CDR2 SVGAGI. The CDR3 extends over 12 amino acids. Written as DNA, the CDR3 is TGTGCCAGCGGCCCATTTTCCGCTGAAGCTTTCTTT. It specifies CASGPFSAEAFF.

The rearrangement links TRBV4-1 to TRBJ2-2; 10 positions match TRBD2. J gave up 5 bases and V 1 base, and 10 bases lay outside the gene matches. CDR1 is MGHRA and CDR2 is YSYEKL in the germline V gene. This CDR3 comprises 18 residues. The CDR3 DNA is TGCGCCAGCAGCCAAGGGGGTCTAGCGGGGGCCAAGACCGGGGAGCTGTTTTTT. Translating gives CASSQGGLAGAKTGELFF.

The chain recombines TRBV10-3 with TRBJ2-3; 8 bases align to TRBD1. J was trimmed by 0 bases and V by 8 bases; bases with no gene match: 7. There are 15 residues in the CDR3. Per the germline V gene, CDR1 is ENHRY and CDR2 is SYGVKD. As DNA, the CDR3 is TGTGCCATCGGAGGGACAGGCCTTAGCACAGATACGCAGTATTTT. Amino acids: CAIGGTGLSTDTQYF.

The chain is built from TRBV30 and TRBJ1-4; D is possibly TRBD1 (5 bases). V was trimmed by 3 bases and J by 7 bases, leaving 12 bases between them. This CDR3 spans 13 amino acids. Germline lookup yields CDR1 GTSNPN and CDR2 SVGIG (reference sequence). CDR3 in DNA: TGTGCCTGGAGGGGGCAGGGCGGTGAAAAACTGTTTTTT. Translated, it gives CAWRGQGGEKLFF.

The V call is TRBV24-1, the J call TRBJ1-2, with TRBD1 matching 7 bases. The CDR3 sequence is 14 residues long. Germline loops: CDR1 KGHDR, CDR2 SFDVKD. J lost 6 bases, V lost 4 bases, and 7 bases had no gene match. CDR3 amino acids: CATSDPDREHGYTF. CDR3 nucleotide sequence: TGTGCCACCAGTGACCCTGACAGGGAGCATGGCTACACCTTC.

The V gene is TRBV24-1, the J gene TRBJ2-1; a weak D match, TRBD1 (6 bases). The CDR3 spans 16 residues. From germline, CDR1 is KGHDR and CDR2 SFDVKD. Deletions cut 1 base from V and 9 bases from J, with 18 bases between. The CDR3 region has the DNA TGTGCCACCAGTGATTTACAGGGACGCACAATCGCTGAGCAGTTCTTC. Protein: CATSDLQGRTIAEQFF.

J is TRBJ1-5 and V is TRBV27, with 8 bases fitting TRBD1. Germline CDR1 MNHEY, CDR2 SMNVEV (reference sequence). V dropped 3 bases and J dropped 6; count of bases not matched to a gene: 4. This CDR3 region has 14 residues. This CDR3 is CASSLMTGVQPQHF. CDR3 in DNA: TGTGCCAGCAGTTTGATGACAGGGGTTCAGCCCCAGCATTTT.

The chain links TRBV7-8 to TRBJ1-5; D not certain. Germline V gene sequence: CDR1 SGHVS, CDR2 FQNEAQ. The CDR3 covers 18 residues. Trimming took off 0 bases at V and 0 bases at J, with 15 bases between the two ends. CDR3 amino acids: CASSLAGGLFNSNQPQHF. For the CDR3, the DNA is TGTGCCAGCAGCTTAGCGGGAGGTCTTTTTAATAGCAATCAGCCCCAGCATTTT.

The rearrangement links TRBV6-6 to TRBJ1-2; D gene unclear. Germline V gene lookup returns CDR1 MNHNY and CDR2 SVGAGI (reference sequence). Trimming pared 2 bases from V and 5 bases from J, leaving 9 bases between. The CDR3 is 13 residues long. The CDR3: CASSYEVRYGYTF. In DNA, the CDR3 is TGTGCCAGCAGTTACGAGGTGCGGTATGGCTACACCTTC.